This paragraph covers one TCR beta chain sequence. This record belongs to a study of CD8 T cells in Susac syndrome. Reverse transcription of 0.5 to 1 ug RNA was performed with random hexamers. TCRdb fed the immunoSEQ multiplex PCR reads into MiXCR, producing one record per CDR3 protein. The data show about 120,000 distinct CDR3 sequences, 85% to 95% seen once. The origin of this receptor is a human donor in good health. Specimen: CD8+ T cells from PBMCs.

CDR3 in amino acids: CSARVAGRPNEKLFF. The DNA of the CDR3 is TGCAGTGCTAGAGTGGCCGGCAGGCCGAATGAAAAACTGTTTTTT. This chain links TRBV20-1 with TRBJ1-4; D call uncertain. V lost 1 base and J lost 5, with 14 bases in between. Germline-derived CDR1 and CDR2 are DFQATT and SNEGSKA (reference sequence). CDR3 size: 15 residues.